This T cell receptor beta chain was documented in a study of blood T cell repertoires in COVID-19. Study summary: Samples of COVID-19 (acute and convalescent) were obtained from the United States, Italy and Spain.

This clone came up once. V lost 5 bases to trimming and J lost 4 bases; unmatched junction nucleotides: 11. Per the germline V gene, CDR1 is LNHDA and CDR2 is SQIVND (reference sequence). The CDR3 runs to 17 residues. Original analysis: Reference gene primers were amplified, and this amplification served to estimate nucleated cell counts. Profiled with immunoSEQ multiplex PCR; TCRdb holds only in-frame clones, not every one. From that table come the V and J calls and clone size; the DNA was used to work out D and trimming. The profile covers about 97,000 clones, with around nine tenths appearing a single time and 15% taken by the ten largest.

The receptor's source is a human donor in a cohort sampled during active COVID-19. Sequencing was done on a sample of peripheral blood. The rearrangement joins TRBV19 to TRBJ2-1, with 10 bases fitting TRBD2. The DNA of the CDR3 is TGTGCCAGTAGTCCCCCGGGGGATAGCGGGGGGTACAATGAGCAGTTCTTC. It is translated as CASSPPGDSGGYNEQFF. The full variable domain, with the rest looked up from reference TRBV19 and TRBJ2-1, is DGGITQSPKYLFRKEGQNVTLSCEQNLNHDAMYWYRQDPGQGLRLIYYSQIVNDFQKGDIAEGYSVSREKKESFPLTVTSAQKNPTAFYLCASSPPGDSGGYNEQFFGPGTRLTVL.